This paragraph covers one TCR beta chain sequence. Its antigen is unidentified. This sample is part of a study of cytomegalovirus exposure and HLA in healthy donors. Study findings and constraints: Diagnosis of cytomegalovirus status made by the classifier reportedly showed high specificity and sensitivity. About 87% or about 30% of the time was how often most TCR beta V segments were productive, according to an earlier analysis. Judged likely to be a sequencing artifact was a cluster of highly shared sequence variants.

The PCR contained 60 Vbeta and 13 Jbeta primers. Repertoires were generated with immunoSEQ multiplex PCR, while TCRdb's copy carries only in-frame clones and drops some. Here the sample spans about 130,000 clones, around 75% being singletons. Per the germline V gene, CDR1 is SGHRS and CDR2 is YFSETQ. The CDR3 covers 16 residues. The junction had 6 bases not matched to a gene; V was cut back by 2 bases and J by 4 bases. The TCR originated in a man between 60 and 70 years old in good health and CMV-seropositive. The genes are TRBV5-1 and TRBJ2-6; TRBD1 agrees at 7 bases. What was sequenced was PBMCs. The DNA of the CDR3 is TGCGCCAGCAGCTTTCTGACAGGGTCAGGGGCCAACGTCCTGACTTTC. Translating gives CASSFLTGSGANVLTF.